The 23 T cell receptor beta chains below all came from one sample that was sequenced in a study of OX40 agonist ivuxolimab in advanced cancers. Method: immunoSEQ multiplex PCR; TCRdb's copy keeps in-frame clones and lacks some. In the table there are 65,000 to 90,000 clones, less than 90% of which are singletons. Sequencing was performed on CD4+ or CD8+ T cells sorted from blood, taken in a trial of the OX40 agonist ivuxolimab. The receptors shown here come from an adult with an advanced solid tumor such as melanoma, head and neck, liver or kidney cancer.

Concerning this clone: This same CDR3 is encoded by further DNA sequences in the sample. The chain links TRBV7-2 to TRBJ2-7, with D perhaps matching TRBD1 (5 bases). There are 12 residues in the CDR3. Trimming pared 1 base from V and 6 bases from J, leaving 7 bases between. Germline CDR1 and CDR2: SGHTA and FQGNSA. For the CDR3, the DNA is TGTGCCAGCAGCTTAGACAGGCGCGAGCAGTACTTC. Protein: CASSLDRREQYF.

The CDR3 region is CASSYTGQAHLGAQHF. DNA of the CDR3: TGTGCCAGCAGTTACACAGGACAGGCGCATTTAGGGGCCCAGCATTTT. J is TRBJ1-5 and V is TRBV6-9; the match to TRBD1 covers 7 bases. Germline V gene data show CDR1 as MNHGY and CDR2 as SVAAGI. CDR3 length: 16 amino acids. The J segment lost 11 bases and the V segment lost 3 bases, leaving 16 bases of the junction unmatched.

The chain links TRBV5-4 to TRBJ1-5; D gene uncertain. The V gene lost 1 base and the J gene lost 5 bases, with 10 bases spanning the gap. In germline, CDR1 is SGHNT, CDR2 YYREEE (reference sequence). This CDR3 contains 14 residues. The CDR3 DNA reads TGTGCCAGCAGCTTGAATGGGATCGATCAGCCCCAGCATTTT. Its translation: CASSLNGIDQPQHF.

The chain recombines TRBV27 with TRBJ1-6; D is undetermined. Per the germline V gene, CDR1 is MNHEY and CDR2 is SMNVEV (reference sequence). There are 17 residues in the CDR3. Trimming took off 6 bases at V and 7 bases at J, with 22 bases between the two ends. The chain's CDR3 is CASRNRGRTAQNSPLHF. DNA for the CDR3: TGTGCCAGCAGGAACCGAGGACGGACTGCCCAGAATTCACCCCTCCACTTT.

The chain links TRBV5-4 to TRBJ1-5; D not resolved. CDR1 SGHNT and CDR2 YYREEE come from the germline V gene (reference sequence). CDR3 length equals 16 residues. Trimming removed 4 bases from V and 0 bases from J, with 14 bases in between. CDR3 residues: CASSHRQVNSNQPQHF. DNA for the CDR3: TGTGCCAGCAGCCACAGACAAGTAAATAGCAATCAGCCCCAGCATTTT. Based on the CDR3 plus reference TRBV5-4 and TRBJ1-5, the full variable domain is ETGVTQSPTHLIKTRGQQVTLRCSSQSGHNTVSWYQQALGQGPQFIFQYYREEENGRGNFPPRFSGLQFPNYSSELNVNALELDDSALYLCASSHRQVNSNQPQHFGDGTRLSIL.

This rearrangement joins TRBV18 to TRBJ1-1; TRBD1 might be the D (5 bases). The CDR3 has 14 amino acids. CDR1 KGHSH and CDR2 LQKENI come from the germline V gene. The V gene lost 2 bases and the J gene lost 4 bases, with 11 bases spanning the gap. In nucleotides, the CDR3 is TGTGCCAGCTCACCAGGATGGGGCCCCACTGAAGCTTTCTTT. It is translated as CASSPGWGPTEAFF.

Only one count was recorded for this clone. This chain uses TRBV10-2 with TRBJ2-2; TRBD1 agrees at 9 bases. Germline assignment: CDR1 WSHSY and CDR2 SAAADI. Germline trimming cut 6 bases from V and 2 bases from J; bases unmatched to any gene: 4. The CDR3 covers 15 residues. CDR3 protein: CASRPGQGNTGELFF. The CDR3 DNA follows: TGCGCCAGCAGGCCGGGACAGGGTAACACCGGGGAGCTGTTTTTT.

V usage is TRBV19 and J usage is TRBJ2-5; 9 bases align to TRBD1. With V trimmed by 7 bases and J by 5 bases, 8 bases remained unmatched. The germline V gene encodes CDR1 LNHDA and CDR2 SQIVND (reference sequence). The CDR3 contains 14 residues. The CDR3 spells CASNPGTGTETQYF. The CDR3 bases are TGTGCCAGTAACCCCGGGACAGGGACCGAGACCCAGTACTTC.

The V gene is TRBV5-1, the J gene TRBJ2-4; 7 bases match TRBD1. Germline V gene lookup returns CDR1 SGHRS and CDR2 YFSETQ. Germline trimming cut 4 bases from V and 0 bases from J; bases unmatched to any gene: 10. CDR3 length: 17 amino acids. CDR3 bases: TGCGCCAGCAGCCAGAGTCCGGGACAGCTAGCCAAAAACATTCAGTACTTC. Translating it yields CASSQSPGQLAKNIQYF. Filled out from reference TRBV5-1 and TRBJ2-4, the complete variable domain reads KAGVTQTPRYLIKTRGQQVTLSCSPISGHRSVSWYQQTPGQGLQFLFEYFSETQRNKGNFPGRFSGRQFSNSRSEMNVSTLELGDSALYLCASSQSPGQLAKNIQYFGAGTRLSVL.

The sample holds one count of this clone. The gene calls are TRBV27 and TRBJ2-7; D call uncertain. Per germline, CDR1 MNHEY and CDR2 SMNVEV (reference sequence). V was pared by 5 bases and J by 3 bases, with 17 bases between. This CDR3 region has 15 residues. CDR3 region: CASSPPYTLLYEQYF. In DNA form, the CDR3 reads TGTGCCAGCAGTCCCCCCTATACCCTCCTCTACGAGCAGTACTTC.

The chain joins TRBV27 to TRBJ2-6, with D tentatively TRBD1 (6 bases). V lost 2 bases and J 0 bases, leaving 8 bases between the germline ends. CDR1 and CDR2 from the germline V gene are MNHEY and SMNVEV (reference sequence). CDR3 length: 16 residues. DNA for the CDR3: TGTGCCAGCAGTTTAGTCAGGGGCTCTGGGGCCAACGTCCTGACTTTC. Encoded protein: CASSLVRGSGANVLTF.

V gene TRBV6-1 combines with J gene TRBJ2-3, with 10 positions matching TRBD2. With 3 bases clipped from V and 2 bases from J, the junction kept 11 bases outside the gene matches. This CDR3 has 18 amino acids. CDR1 and CDR2 from the germline V gene are MNHNS and SASEGT. CDR3 in DNA: TGTGCCAGCAGTGACCGGGCTAGCGGGAGCCTCTCCACAGATACGCAGTATTTT. Translated, it gives CASSDRASGSLSTDTQYF.

A few counts support this clone. V gene TRBV11-2 combines with J gene TRBJ1-2; D possibly corresponds to TRBD1 (5 bases). Trimming removed 2 bases at V and 10 bases at J, with 14 bases between. The germline gives CDR1 SGHAT, CDR2 FQNNGV. The CDR3 is 13 residues long. The CDR3 is CASSLRRQSIYTF. CDR3 in DNA: TGTGCCAGCAGCTTACGACGACAGTCCATCTACACCTTC.

The chain joins TRBV6-1 to TRBJ2-3, with a weak D call TRBD2 (5 bases). This CDR3 spans 15 amino acids. V was trimmed by 10 bases and J by 0 bases, leaving 17 bases between them. Germline CDR1 reads MNHNS; CDR2 reads SASEGT. CDR3 DNA: TGTGCCATCCGGGGTCCTTCGTCTAGCACAGATACGCAGTATTTT. Its translation: CAIRGPSSSTDTQYF.

The chain recombines TRBV6-6 with TRBJ1-1; D uncertain. Germline V lookup: CDR1 MNHNY, CDR2 SVGAGI (reference sequence). The CDR3 has 12 residues. V lost 5 bases to trimming and J lost 11 bases, with 15 bases between them. For the CDR3, the DNA is TGTGCCAGCAGTCCCCCCGAGAGACGGGCTTTCTTT. It yields the protein CASSPPERRAFF.

The chain links TRBV6-1 to TRBJ2-4; 11 bases align to TRBD2. The CDR3 is made up of 15 amino acids. Germline CDR1 is MNHNS and CDR2 is SASEGT. V lost 6 bases to trimming and J lost 12 bases; unmatched junction nucleotides: 13. The CDR3, as DNA: TGTGCCAGCAGGGGGGCCGGACTAGCGGGTCAAAGTCAGTACTTC. It translates to CASRGAGLAGQSQYF.

The chain joins TRBV27 to TRBJ2-1; possibly TRBD2 for D (6 bases). Germline V gene lookup returns CDR1 MNHEY and CDR2 SMNVEV (reference sequence). Between the trimmed V and J ends, which lost 6 bases and 5 bases, there was a span of 11 bases. The CDR3 covers 13 residues. CDR3 in DNA: TGTGCCAGCAGGCGTAGCGGTAACAATGAGCAGTTCTTC. This sequence encodes CASRRSGNNEQFF.

J is TRBJ1-4 and V is TRBV19; D is undetermined. Germline V lookup: CDR1 LNHDA, CDR2 SQIVND (reference sequence). The germline V and J ends were trimmed by 4 bases and 8 bases, with 17 bases remaining between them. The CDR3 loop spans 15 amino acids. The CDR3 DNA sequence: TGTGCCAGTAGTACACGCATCGGACGGGGAGAAAAACTGTTTTTT. Translation gives CASSTRIGRGEKLFF.

The chain links TRBV19 to TRBJ2-7; D gene uncertain. The CDR3 extends over 13 amino acids. Germline CDR1 and CDR2: LNHDA and SQIVND (reference sequence). The V and J ends lost 7 bases and 6 bases respectively, with 16 bases between them. CDR3 DNA sequence: TGTGCCAGTACCCCAGGAATGATTGGCGAGCAGTACTTC. It codes for CASTPGMIGEQYF.

V and J are TRBV5-5 and TRBJ1-2; 7 positions agree with TRBD1. V shed 4 bases, J shed 4 bases, and the junction held 10 bases outside the gene matches. The CDR3 runs to 15 residues. The germline V gene has CDR1 SGHKS and CDR2 YYEKEE (reference sequence). CDR3 amino acids: CASSHGQVFRYGYTF. The CDR3 DNA follows: TGTGCCAGCAGCCATGGACAGGTGTTCCGCTATGGCTACACCTTC. Full variable domain (missing parts from reference TRBV5-5 and TRBJ1-2): DAGVTQSPTHLIKTRGQQVTLRCSPISGHKSVSWYQQVLGQGPQFIFQYYEKEERGRGNFPDRFSARQFPNYSSELNVNALLLGDSALYLCASSHGQVFRYGYTFGSGTRLTVV.

The chain is built from TRBV19 and TRBJ1-5; D remains unclear. The CDR3 has 14 amino acids. Germline V lookup: CDR1 LNHDA, CDR2 SQIVND (reference sequence). V was trimmed by 5 bases and J by 2 bases, leaving 10 bases between them. For the CDR3, the DNA is TGTGCCAGTAGTCCCCTTTTGGGCAATCAGCCCCAGCATTTT. Protein sequence: CASSPLLGNQPQHF.

V and J are TRBV20-1 and TRBJ1-5; 7 bases align to TRBD1. The CDR3 extends over 11 amino acids. With V trimmed by 2 bases and J by 11 bases, 3 bases remained unmatched. Germline V gene lookup returns CDR1 DFQATT and CDR2 SNEGSKA (reference sequence). The CDR3 here is CSARSDRAQHF. The CDR3 region has the DNA TGCAGTGCTAGATCCGACAGGGCCCAGCATTTT.

The chain carries TRBV18 and TRBJ2-2; D gene uncertain. Germline loops: CDR1 KGHSH, CDR2 LQKENI. This CDR3 comprises 13 residues. The V and J ends lost 6 bases and 1 base respectively, with 6 bases between them. The CDR3 loop reads CASSGRNTGELFF. Here the CDR3 DNA reads TGTGCCAGCTCTGGCCGGAACACCGGGGAGCTGTTTTTT.